The 27 T cell receptor beta chains reported below all come from one sample, sequenced in a study of blood T cell repertoires in COVID-19. Sequencing was performed with immunoSEQ multiplex PCR; in TCRdb, only in-frame clones are kept and a portion is missing. The top ten clones hold approximately 4.6% of a sample with 340,000 or so clones, just over 85% of them seen once. Material: PBMCs or T cells enriched from blood (not recorded which). These receptors all stem from a woman in her thirties or forties with acute COVID-19.

The rearrangement uses TRBV20-1 and TRBJ2-3, with a possible D match to TRBD2 (5 bases). Trimming left V 3 bases short and J 6 bases short, with 16 bases between. Germline CDR1 reads DFQATT; CDR2 reads SNEGSKA (reference sequence). The CDR3 length is 14 residues. For the CDR3, the DNA is TGCAGTGCTAGTGAGGACTCGATGGGGGATACGCAGTATTTT. It translates to CSASEDSMGDTQYF.

The V gene is TRBV4-2, the J gene TRBJ2-3; TRBD2 matches at 7 bases. This CDR3 region has 16 residues. Germline V gene sequence: CDR1 LGHNA, CDR2 YNFKEQ. With 1 base clipped from V and 5 bases from J, the junction kept 9 bases outside the gene matches. The CDR3 region is CASSQGEGTGGDTQYF. The CDR3 nucleotides are TGTGCCAGCAGCCAAGGGGAGGGGACTGGGGGAGATACGCAGTATTTT.

This rearrangement joins TRBV27 to TRBJ2-2, with D maybe TRBD2 (6 bases). Trimming stripped 1 base from V and 1 base from J, with 13 bases between. This CDR3 spans 17 amino acids. Germline lookup yields CDR1 MNHEY and CDR2 SMNVEV (reference sequence). In DNA form, the CDR3 reads TGTGCCAGCAGTTTATTGTCATTGGGGGGGAACACCGGGGAGCTGTTTTTT. As protein: CASSLLSLGGNTGELFF.

Here the CDR3 reads CAVQTSGIATGELFF. The CDR3 nucleotides are TGTGCCGTCCAAACTAGCGGGATAGCGACCGGGGAGCTGTTTTTT. The chain uses TRBV2 and TRBJ2-2; 10 bases fit TRBD2. V lost 11 bases and J lost 5; bases outside the gene matches: 11. The germline V gene encodes CDR1 SNHLY and CDR2 FYNNEI. The CDR3 length is 15 residues.

The rearrangement links TRBV5-1 to TRBJ2-2; TRBD1 matches at 7 bases. The trim removed 4 bases at V and 7 bases at J, leaving 7 bases unmatched. Germline CDR1 and CDR2: SGHRS and YFSETQ. The CDR3 length is 14 residues. In DNA, the CDR3 is TGCGCCAGCAGCCGTCAACAGGGGATCGGGGAGCTGTTTTTT. The encoded protein is CASSRQQGIGELFF.

The chain couples TRBV9 to TRBJ1-1; 8 bases match TRBD1. V lost 0 bases, J lost 1 base, and 2 bases stayed unmatched. The CDR3 has 15 residues. CDR1 is SGDLS and CDR2 is YYNGEE in the germline V gene. CDR3: CASSVVQGANTEAFF. Written as DNA, the CDR3 is TGTGCCAGCAGCGTAGTGCAGGGGGCGAACACTGAAGCTTTCTTT.

The V gene is TRBV4-3, the J gene TRBJ1-4; 7 bases map to TRBD1. Germline CDR1 LGHNA, CDR2 YSLEER. The CDR3 extends over 15 amino acids. Trimming removed 5 bases from V and 6 bases from J; junction bases left unmatched: 9. The CDR3 region is CASSSNPDRDEKLFF. CDR3 bases: TGCGCCAGCAGCTCAAATCCCGACAGGGATGAAAAACTGTTTTTT.

V is TRBV7-2 and J is TRBJ2-1; the D gene is possibly TRBD2 (5 bases). Germline CDR1 reads SGHTA; CDR2 reads FQGNSA. Trimming stripped 5 bases from V and 0 bases from J, with 11 bases between. The CDR3 consists of 15 residues. The DNA of the CDR3 is TGTGCCAGCAGCCCAGGACGGGGCTCCTACAATGAGCAGTTCTTC. Translation: CASSPGRGSYNEQFF. Supplemented by reference TRBV7-2 and TRBJ2-1, the full variable domain reads GAGVSQSPSNKVTEKGKDVELRCDPISGHTALYWYRQSLGQGLEFLIYFQGNSAPDKSGLPSDRFSAERTGGSVSTLTIQRTQQEDSAVYLCASSPGRGSYNEQFFGPGTRLTVL.

This chain links TRBV6-5 with TRBJ2-7; 16 nucleotides agree with TRBD2. The CDR3 spans 16 residues. Unmatched junction bases numbered 4, after V lost 2 bases and J lost 6 bases. Germline values: CDR1 MNHEY, CDR2 SVGAGI. The CDR3 DNA reads as TGTGCCAGCAGTTACGTCGGGACTAGCGGGAGGGGCGAGCAGTACTTC. Its translation is CASSYVGTSGRGEQYF.

Only a few counts were recorded for this clone. This chain uses TRBV7-3 with TRBJ2-1, with 9 positions matching TRBD2. Germline-derived CDR1 and CDR2 are SGHTA and FQGTGA. Losses at the gene ends were 5 bases for V and 9 bases for J; bases not matched to a gene: 11. The CDR3 runs to 15 residues. This CDR3 reads CASSLLAGVNREQFF. In DNA, the CDR3 is TGTGCCAGCAGCCTCTTAGCGGGGGTCAATCGTGAGCAGTTCTTC.

The chain carries TRBV7-9 and TRBJ1-6; 8 bases agree with TRBD1. With V trimmed by 0 bases and J by 9 bases, 7 bases remained unmatched. The CDR3 is 16 residues long. CDR1 SEHNR and CDR2 FQNEAQ come from the germline V gene (reference sequence). As DNA, the CDR3 is TGTGCCAGCAGCTTAGCCCAGGGGGCGCAGGGTTCACCCCTCCACTTT. It is translated as CASSLAQGAQGSPLHF. The variable domain in full, completed from reference TRBV7-9 and TRBJ1-6, reads DTGVSQNPRHKITKRGQNVTFRCDPISEHNRLYWYRQTLGQGPEFLTYFQNEAQLEKSRLLSDRFSAERPKGSFSTLEIQRTEQGDSAMYLCASSLAQGAQGSPLHFGNGTRLTVT.

The V gene is TRBV18, the J gene TRBJ1-6; D may be TRBD1 (5 bases). Trimming removed 4 bases from V and 10 bases from J, with 11 bases in between. Looked up from germline, CDR1 is KGHSH and CDR2 is LQKENI. The CDR3 is made up of 13 amino acids. CDR3 nucleotide sequence: TGTGCCAGCTCACAGGGGATTGAGTCACCCCTCCACTTT. It translates to CASSQGIESPLHF.

The chain links TRBV29-1 to TRBJ2-1, with 9 bases matching TRBD2. Germline lookup yields CDR1 SQVTM and CDR2 ANQGSEA. V dropped 2 bases and J dropped 3; count of bases not matched to a gene: 5. The CDR3 length is 15 residues. This chain's CDR3 is CSVEIAGVGYNEQFF. CDR3 in DNA: TGCAGCGTTGAAATAGCGGGAGTGGGCTACAATGAGCAGTTCTTC.

The chain joins TRBV27 to TRBJ1-2; no firm D call. This CDR3 region has 14 residues. From germline, CDR1 is MNHEY and CDR2 SMNVEV (reference sequence). V was shortened by 6 bases and J by 4 bases, with 15 bases between the two germline ends. CDR3 in DNA: TGTGCCAGCAGGCCGCGGGAGACGGTCTATGGCTACACCTTC. This encodes CASRPRETVYGYTF.

Worth noting for this clone: Additional DNA sequences in this sample encode the identical CDR3. CDR3 residues: CASSLSGAPNEKLFF. The CDR3 DNA reads as TGTGCCAGCAGTTTATCAGGGGCACCTAATGAAAAACTGTTTTTT. This rearrangement joins TRBV2 to TRBJ1-4; a possible D gene is TRBD1 (6 bases). Trimming took 5 bases from V and 3 from J, leaving 13 bases between them. Germline CDR1 SNHLY, CDR2 FYNNEI. This CDR3 region has 15 residues.

The genes are TRBV24-1 and TRBJ1-1; 9 positions match TRBD1. This CDR3 is built from 15 residues. Per the germline V gene, CDR1 is KGHDR and CDR2 is SFDVKD. After removal of 7 bases from V and 2 bases from J, the junction contained 7 bases not matched to a gene. The CDR3 DNA reads as TGTGCCACCAGATTAAGGGACAGGGAAAACACTGAAGCTTTCTTT. It yields the protein CATRLRDRENTEAFF.

This clone was counted between two and nine times. The same CDR3 can be traced to other DNA sequences in this sample. The chain is built from TRBV5-1 and TRBJ2-5; tentative D call: TRBD1 (6 bases). Germline assignment: CDR1 SGHRS and CDR2 YFSETQ. The CDR3 extends over 14 amino acids. Trimming removed 4 bases at V and 1 base at J, with 11 bases between. The CDR3 nucleotides read TGCGCCAGCAGCCCCGGACAGTCCCAAGAGACCCAGTACTTC. It is translated as CASSPGQSQETQYF. The whole variable domain, remainder taken from reference TRBV5-1 and TRBJ2-5, is KAGVTQTPRYLIKTRGQQVTLSCSPISGHRSVSWYQQTPGQGLQFLFEYFSETQRNKGNFPGRFSGRQFSNSRSEMNVSTLELGDSALYLCASSPGQSQETQYFGPGTRLLVL.

The chain combines TRBV7-9 with TRBJ2-1, with 11 bases lining up with TRBD2. CDR1 is SEHNR and CDR2 is FQNEAQ in the germline V gene (reference sequence). V dropped 3 bases and J dropped 5; count of bases not matched to a gene: 12. There are 18 residues in the CDR3. The CDR3: CASSLPPRLAGRNNEQFF. In DNA, the CDR3 is TGTGCCAGCAGCTTGCCCCCAAGACTAGCGGGACGGAACAATGAGCAGTTCTTC.

The chain is built from TRBV10-3 and TRBJ1-5; no clear D gene. Germline lookup yields CDR1 ENHRY and CDR2 SYGVKD. The CDR3 runs to 13 residues. V was trimmed by 3 bases and J by 10 bases, leaving 13 bases between them. The CDR3 loop reads CAISEEGHGPQHF. The CDR3, as DNA: TGTGCCATCAGTGAAGAGGGTCACGGCCCCCAGCATTTT.

The chain combines TRBV3-1 (or the pseudogene TRBV3-2) with TRBJ2-1; 11 bases fit TRBD2. The ends lost 4 bases at V and 5 bases at J; junction bases unmatched: 4. CDR1 is LGHDT and CDR2 is YNNKEL in the germline V gene (reference sequence). The CDR3 covers 15 residues. The CDR3, as DNA: TGTGCCAGCAGCCTCGGGACTAGCGGAAACAATGAGCAGTTCTTC. The encoded protein is CASSLGTSGNNEQFF.

The chain couples TRBV11-2 to TRBJ2-3; D is ambiguous. With 4 bases removed from V and 2 bases from J, the gap between germline ends came to 7 bases. This CDR3 is built from 13 residues. Germline V gives CDR1 SGHAT, CDR2 FQNNGV. The DNA for the CDR3 is TGTGCCAGCAGCTCACAGCCCACAGATACGCAGTATTTT. As protein: CASSSQPTDTQYF.

V usage is TRBV6-5 and J usage is TRBJ2-7; TRBD1 aligns across 8 bases. The CDR3 covers 13 residues. The V segment lost 5 bases and the J segment 6 bases; nucleotides outside the gene matches: 6. Germline values: CDR1 MNHEY, CDR2 SVGAGI. Here the CDR3 DNA reads TGTGCCAGCAGTAATTTGGACAGGGTCGAGCAGTACTTC. It translates to CASSNLDRVEQYF.

The chain combines TRBV5-1 with TRBJ1-1, with a weak D call TRBD1 (5 bases). Germline V lookup: CDR1 SGHRS, CDR2 YFSETQ. The CDR3 extends over 15 amino acids. Trimming stripped 2 bases from V and 1 base from J, with 12 bases between. The CDR3 sequence: CASSFLTGGNTEAFF. The CDR3 DNA reads as TGCGCCAGCAGCTTTTTAACAGGTGGGAACACTGAAGCTTTCTTT.

The chain couples TRBV11-2 to TRBJ2-3, with D perhaps matching TRBD2 (5 bases). The CDR3 loop spans 17 amino acids. CDR1 and CDR2 (germline): SGHAT, FQNNGV. V was clipped by 4 bases and J by 2 bases, with 19 bases between them. The CDR3 reads CASSSPRNGEITDTQYF. The CDR3, as DNA: TGTGCCAGCAGCTCCCCCCGGAACGGGGAGATCACAGATACGCAGTATTTT.

This chain uses TRBV6-2 or TRBV6-3 with TRBJ1-1, with 7 bases that match TRBD1. J lost 5 bases, V lost 0 bases, and 9 bases had no gene match. The CDR3 consists of 16 residues. From germline, CDR1 is MNHEY and CDR2 SVGEGT. CDR3 coding DNA: TGTGCCAGCAGTTACTCAGGAGGGGGCGCTTGGACTGAAGCTTTCTTT. It translates to CASSYSGGGAWTEAFF.

V and J are TRBV4-1 and TRBJ1-2; 11 bases line up with TRBD1. Unmatched junction bases numbered 7, after V lost 3 bases and J lost 4 bases. This CDR3 is 16 amino acids long. CDR1 and CDR2 (germline): MGHRA, YSYEKL. The CDR3 loop is CASSHPGTGGSYGYTF. The CDR3 DNA reads as TGCGCCAGCAGCCATCCCGGGACAGGGGGGAGCTATGGCTACACCTTC.

The chain joins TRBV11-3 to TRBJ2-7; 8 bases match TRBD2. V shed 0 bases and J 0 bases; nucleotides not matched to a gene: 1. This CDR3 has 15 amino acids. CDR1 and CDR2 from the germline V gene are SGHNT and YENEEA. The CDR3 loop reads CASSLDGTSSYEQYF. The CDR3 DNA reads as TGTGCCAGCAGCTTAGACGGGACTAGCTCCTACGAGCAGTACTTC. Combining the CDR3 with reference TRBV11-3 and TRBJ2-7 gives the whole variable domain EAGVVQSPRYKIIEKKQPVAFWCNPISGHNTLYWYLQNLGQGPELLIRYENEEAVDDSQLPKDRFSAERLKGVDSTLKIQPAELGDSAVYLCASSLDGTSSYEQYFGPGTRLTVT.